This T cell receptor beta chain emerged from a study of T-cell reconstitution after alpha-beta-depleted transplantation in children. A library of TCRbeta sequences, prepared with unique molecular identifiers, was generated. TCRdb fed the PCR reads into MiXCR, producing one record per CDR3 protein. Found here are 500,000 to 650,000 distinct CDR3 sequences, roughly 11% of them singletons; the top ten hold 14%. Study findings and constraints: Some patients showed high day-60 TCRbeta diversity, which derived from surviving recipient T cells and thymic progenitors. Several hundred rapidly expanded clones from non-depleted graft cells reportedly supplied alpha-beta T cells about two months post-transplant. T cells produced anew were the main source of T-cell counts and diversity one year after transplant.

In the case of this clonotype: Its cognate antigen is unknown.

The origin of this receptor is a female patient aged 2 to 10 who had a stem cell transplant for aplastic anemia, so the T cells may come from the graft donor. Here the sequenced sample was PBMCs, mostly from graft donor cells, taken 180 days after TCRalphabeta/CD19-depleted stem cell transplant.

CDR3 protein: CASTGGVRNTGELFF. CDR3 nucleotide sequence: TGCGCCAGCACGGGTGGGGTACGGAACACCGGGGAGCTGTTTTTT. This chain joins TRBV10-1 and TRBJ2-2, with D uncertain. V was pared by 7 bases and J by 1 base, with 13 bases between. This CDR3 is built from 15 residues. Germline values: CDR1 WNHNN, CDR2 SYGVQD (reference sequence).